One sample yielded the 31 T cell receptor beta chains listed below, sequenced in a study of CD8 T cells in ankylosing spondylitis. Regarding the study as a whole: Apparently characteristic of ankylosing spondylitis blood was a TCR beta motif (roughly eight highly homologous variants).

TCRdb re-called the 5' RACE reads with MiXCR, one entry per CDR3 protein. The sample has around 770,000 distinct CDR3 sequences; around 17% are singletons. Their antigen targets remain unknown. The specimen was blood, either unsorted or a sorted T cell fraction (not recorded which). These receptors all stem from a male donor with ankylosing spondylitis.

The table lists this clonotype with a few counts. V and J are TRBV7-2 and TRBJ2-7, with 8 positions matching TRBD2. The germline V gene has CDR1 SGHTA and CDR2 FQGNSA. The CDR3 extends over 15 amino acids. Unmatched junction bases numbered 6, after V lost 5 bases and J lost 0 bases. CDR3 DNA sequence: TGTGCCAGCAGCCGTAGCGGGGTTAGCTCCTACGAGCAGTACTTC. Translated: CASSRSGVSSYEQYF. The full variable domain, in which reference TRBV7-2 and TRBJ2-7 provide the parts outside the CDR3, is GAGVSQSPSNKVTEKGKDVELRCDPISGHTALYWYRQSLGQGLEFLIYFQGNSAPDKSGLPSDRFSAERTGGSVSTLTIQRTQQEDSAVYLCASSRSGVSSYEQYFGPGTRLTVT.

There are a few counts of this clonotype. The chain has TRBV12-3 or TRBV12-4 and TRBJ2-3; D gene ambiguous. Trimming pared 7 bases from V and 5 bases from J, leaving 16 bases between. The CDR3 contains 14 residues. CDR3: CASTPRWGGDTQYF. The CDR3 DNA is TGTGCCAGCACCCCAAGGTGGGGTGGAGATACGCAGTATTTT.

The CDR3: CASSPLGDGAPSRNTEAFF. CDR3 DNA sequence: TGCGCCAGCAGCCCTTTGGGCGATGGGGCACCAAGCCGGAACACTGAAGCTTTCTTT. The rearrangement uses TRBV5-1 and TRBJ1-1, with a possible D match to TRBD1 (5 bases). Germline V gene sequence: CDR1 SGHRS, CDR2 YFSETQ. The V end lost 4 bases, the J end lost 1 base, and 26 bases lay between the germline ends. The CDR3 is 19 amino acids.

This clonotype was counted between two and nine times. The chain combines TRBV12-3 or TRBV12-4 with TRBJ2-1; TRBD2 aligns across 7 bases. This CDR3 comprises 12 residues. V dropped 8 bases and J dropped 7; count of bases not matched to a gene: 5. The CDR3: CASGLVINEQFF. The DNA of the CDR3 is TGTGCCAGCGGACTAGTCATTAATGAGCAGTTCTTC.

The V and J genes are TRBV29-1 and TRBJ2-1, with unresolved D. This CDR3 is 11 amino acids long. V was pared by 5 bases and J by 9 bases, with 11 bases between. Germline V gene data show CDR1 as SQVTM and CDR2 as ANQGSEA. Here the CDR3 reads CSVQIWGEQFF. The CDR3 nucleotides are TGCAGCGTTCAAATCTGGGGTGAGCAGTTCTTC.

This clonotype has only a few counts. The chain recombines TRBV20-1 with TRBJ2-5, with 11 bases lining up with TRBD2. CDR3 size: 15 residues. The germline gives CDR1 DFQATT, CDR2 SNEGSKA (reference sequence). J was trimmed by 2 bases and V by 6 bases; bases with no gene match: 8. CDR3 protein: CSAPTSGSQQETQYF. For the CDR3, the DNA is TGCAGTGCCCCAACTAGCGGGAGCCAACAAGAGACCCAGTACTTC.

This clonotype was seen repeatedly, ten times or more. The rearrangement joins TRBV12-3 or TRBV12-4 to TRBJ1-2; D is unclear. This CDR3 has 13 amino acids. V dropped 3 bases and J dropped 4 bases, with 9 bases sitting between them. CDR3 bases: TGTGCCAGCAGTTTTAACGCTGGCTATGGCTACACCTTC. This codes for CASSFNAGYGYTF.

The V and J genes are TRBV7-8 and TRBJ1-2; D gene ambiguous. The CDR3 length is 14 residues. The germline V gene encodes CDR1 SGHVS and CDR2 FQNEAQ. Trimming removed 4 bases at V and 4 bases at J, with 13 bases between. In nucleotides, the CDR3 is TGTGCCAGCAGCTACCTTGGGGATTTCTATGGCTACACCTTC. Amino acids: CASSYLGDFYGYTF.

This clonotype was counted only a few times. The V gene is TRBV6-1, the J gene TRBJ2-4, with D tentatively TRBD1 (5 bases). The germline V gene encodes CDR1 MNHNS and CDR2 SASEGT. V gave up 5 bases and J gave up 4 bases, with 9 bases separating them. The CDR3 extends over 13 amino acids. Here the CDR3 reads CASSTDRKNIQYF. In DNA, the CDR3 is TGTGCCAGCAGTACAGACAGAAAAAACATTCAGTACTTC.

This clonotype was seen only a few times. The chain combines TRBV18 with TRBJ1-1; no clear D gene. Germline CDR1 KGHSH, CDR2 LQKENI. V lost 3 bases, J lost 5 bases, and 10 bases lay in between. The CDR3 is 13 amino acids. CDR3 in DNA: TGTGCCAGCTCACCTAAACTTGTAACTGAAGCTTTCTTT. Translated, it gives CASSPKLVTEAFF.

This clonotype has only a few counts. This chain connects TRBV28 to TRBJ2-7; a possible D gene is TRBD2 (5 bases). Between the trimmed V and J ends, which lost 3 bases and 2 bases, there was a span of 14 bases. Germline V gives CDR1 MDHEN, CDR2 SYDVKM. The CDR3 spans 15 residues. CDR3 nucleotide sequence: TGTGCCAGCAGTTTCCGGGGTCCCCGCACCTACGAGCAGTACTTC. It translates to CASSFRGPRTYEQYF.

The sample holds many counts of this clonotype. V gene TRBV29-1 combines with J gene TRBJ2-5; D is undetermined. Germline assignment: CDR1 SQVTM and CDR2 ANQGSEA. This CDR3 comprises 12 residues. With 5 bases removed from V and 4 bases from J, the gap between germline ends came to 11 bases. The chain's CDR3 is CSVPPTGETQYF. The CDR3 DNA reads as TGCAGCGTTCCTCCCACGGGAGAGACCCAGTACTTC.

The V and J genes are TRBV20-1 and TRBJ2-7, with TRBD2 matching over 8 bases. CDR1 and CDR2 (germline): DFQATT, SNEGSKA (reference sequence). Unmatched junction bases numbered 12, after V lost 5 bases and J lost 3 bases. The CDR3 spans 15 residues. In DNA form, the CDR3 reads TGCAGTGCTCTAGTTAGCGGGAATTCGCTCTACGAGCAGTACTTC. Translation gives CSALVSGNSLYEQYF.

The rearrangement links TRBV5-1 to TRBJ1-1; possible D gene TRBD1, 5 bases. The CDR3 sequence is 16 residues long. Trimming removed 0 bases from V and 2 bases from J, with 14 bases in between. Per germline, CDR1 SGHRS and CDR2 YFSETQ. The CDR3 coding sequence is TGCGCCAGCAGCTTGGGGCCGGGGGGGGTAAACACTGAAGCTTTCTTT. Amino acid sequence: CASSLGPGGVNTEAFF.

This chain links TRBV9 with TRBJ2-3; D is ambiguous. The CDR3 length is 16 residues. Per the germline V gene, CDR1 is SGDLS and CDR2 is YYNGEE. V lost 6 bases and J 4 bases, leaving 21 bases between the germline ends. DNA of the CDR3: TGTGCCAGCAACCCAAGGTGGGGTAGGGTCTCAGATACGCAGTATTTT. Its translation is CASNPRWGRVSDTQYF.

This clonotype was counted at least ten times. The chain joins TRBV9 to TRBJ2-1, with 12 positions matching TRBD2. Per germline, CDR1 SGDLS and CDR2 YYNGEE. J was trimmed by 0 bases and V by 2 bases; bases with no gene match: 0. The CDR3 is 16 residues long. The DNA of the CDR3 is TGTGCCAGCAGCGTGACTAGCGGGAGCTCCTACAATGAGCAGTTCTTC. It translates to CASSVTSGSSYNEQFF. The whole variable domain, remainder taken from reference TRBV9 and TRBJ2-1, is DSGVTQTPKHLITATGQRVTLRCSPRSGDLSVYWYQQSLDQGLQFLIQYYNGEERAKGNILERFSAQQFPDLHSELNLSSLELGDSALYFCASSVTSGSSYNEQFFGPGTRLTVL.

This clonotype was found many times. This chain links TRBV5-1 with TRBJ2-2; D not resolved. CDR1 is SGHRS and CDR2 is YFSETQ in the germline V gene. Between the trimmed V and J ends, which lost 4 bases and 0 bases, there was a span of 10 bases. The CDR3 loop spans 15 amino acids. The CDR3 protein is CASSPDTTNTGELFF. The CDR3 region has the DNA TGCGCCAGCAGCCCCGACACGACGAACACCGGGGAGCTGTTTTTT. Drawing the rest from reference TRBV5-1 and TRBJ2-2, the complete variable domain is KAGVTQTPRYLIKTRGQQVTLSCSPISGHRSVSWYQQTPGQGLQFLFEYFSETQRNKGNFPGRFSGRQFSNSRSEMNVSTLELGDSALYLCASSPDTTNTGELFFGEGSRLTVL.

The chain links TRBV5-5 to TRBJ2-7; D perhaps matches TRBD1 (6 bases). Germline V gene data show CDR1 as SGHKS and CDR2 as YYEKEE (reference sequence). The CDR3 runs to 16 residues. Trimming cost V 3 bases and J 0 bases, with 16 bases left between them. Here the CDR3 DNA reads TGTGCCAGCAGCTCGGGTCCCGACAGGAGCTCCTACGAGCAGTACTTC. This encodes CASSSGPDRSSYEQYF.

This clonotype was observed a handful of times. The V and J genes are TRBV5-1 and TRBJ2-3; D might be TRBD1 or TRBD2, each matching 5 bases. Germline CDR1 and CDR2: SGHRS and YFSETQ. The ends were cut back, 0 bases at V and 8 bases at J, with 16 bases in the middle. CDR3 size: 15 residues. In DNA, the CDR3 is TGCGCCAGCAGCTTGGCTCTGGGGGAGTCAGCTACGCAGTATTTT. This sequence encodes CASSLALGESATQYF.

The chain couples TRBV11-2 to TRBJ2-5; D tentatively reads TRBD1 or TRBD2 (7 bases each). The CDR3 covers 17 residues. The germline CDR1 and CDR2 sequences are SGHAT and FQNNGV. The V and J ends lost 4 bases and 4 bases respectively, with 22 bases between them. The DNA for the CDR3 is TGTGCCAGCAGCTGGGCGGGGGACAGCCGATCCCCAGAGACCCAGTACTTC. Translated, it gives CASSWAGDSRSPETQYF.

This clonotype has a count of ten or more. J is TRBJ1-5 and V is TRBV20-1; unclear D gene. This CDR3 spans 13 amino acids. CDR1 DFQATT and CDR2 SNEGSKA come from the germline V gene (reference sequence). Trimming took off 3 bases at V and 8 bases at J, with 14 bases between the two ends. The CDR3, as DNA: TGCAGTGCTAGTGGAGAGGGCGCGGAGCCCCAGCATTTT. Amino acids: CSASGEGAEPQHF.

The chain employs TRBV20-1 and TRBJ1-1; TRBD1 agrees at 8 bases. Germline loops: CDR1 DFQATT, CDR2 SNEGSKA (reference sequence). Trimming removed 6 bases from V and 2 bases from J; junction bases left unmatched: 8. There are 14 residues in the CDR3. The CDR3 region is CSALITGGNTEAFF. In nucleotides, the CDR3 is TGCAGTGCCCTCATTACAGGGGGAAACACTGAAGCTTTCTTT.

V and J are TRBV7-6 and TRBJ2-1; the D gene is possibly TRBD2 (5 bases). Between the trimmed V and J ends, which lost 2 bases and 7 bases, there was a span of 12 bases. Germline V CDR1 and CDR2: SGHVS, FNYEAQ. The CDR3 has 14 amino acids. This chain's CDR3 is CASSLTGNLNEQFF. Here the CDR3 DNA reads TGTGCCAGCAGCTTAACGGGGAACCTGAATGAGCAGTTCTTC.

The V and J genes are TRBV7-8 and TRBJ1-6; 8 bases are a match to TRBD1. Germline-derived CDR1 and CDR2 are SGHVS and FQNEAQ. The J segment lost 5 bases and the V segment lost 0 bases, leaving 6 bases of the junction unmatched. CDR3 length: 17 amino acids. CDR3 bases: TGTGCCAGCAGCTTAGCGCAGGGGGCGAGGAATAATTCACCCCTCCACTTT. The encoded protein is CASSLAQGARNNSPLHF.

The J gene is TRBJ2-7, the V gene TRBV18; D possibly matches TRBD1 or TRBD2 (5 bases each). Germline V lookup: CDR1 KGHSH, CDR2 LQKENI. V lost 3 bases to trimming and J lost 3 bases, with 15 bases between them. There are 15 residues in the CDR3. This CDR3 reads CASSPLEGFGYEQYF. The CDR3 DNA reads TGTGCCAGCTCACCCCTTGAGGGGTTTGGCTACGAGCAGTACTTC. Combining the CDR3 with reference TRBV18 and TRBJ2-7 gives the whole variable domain NAGVMQNPRHLVRRRGQEARLRCSPMKGHSHVYWYRQLPEEGLKFMVYLQKENIIDESGMPKERFSAEFPKEGPSILRIQQVVRGDSAAYFCASSPLEGFGYEQYFGPGTRLTVT.

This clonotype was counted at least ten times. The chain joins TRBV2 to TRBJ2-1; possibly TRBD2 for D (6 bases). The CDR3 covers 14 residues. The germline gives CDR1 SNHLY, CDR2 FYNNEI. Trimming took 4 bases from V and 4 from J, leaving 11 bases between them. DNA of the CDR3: TGTGCCAGCAGTGTCCTAGCGCGATACAATGAGCAGTTCTTC. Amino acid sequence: CASSVLARYNEQFF.

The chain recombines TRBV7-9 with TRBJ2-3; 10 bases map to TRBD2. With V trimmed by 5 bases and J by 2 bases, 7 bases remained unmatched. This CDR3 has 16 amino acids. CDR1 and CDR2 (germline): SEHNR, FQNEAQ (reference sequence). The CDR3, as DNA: TGTGCCAGCAGCCGAAGCGGGGGGGCCCACACAGATACGCAGTATTTT. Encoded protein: CASSRSGGAHTDTQYF.

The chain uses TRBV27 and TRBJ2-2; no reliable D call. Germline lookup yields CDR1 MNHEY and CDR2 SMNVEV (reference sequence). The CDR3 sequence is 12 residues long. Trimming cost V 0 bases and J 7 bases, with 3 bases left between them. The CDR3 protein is CASSLSFGELFF. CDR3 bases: TGTGCCAGCAGTTTATCTTTCGGGGAGCTGTTTTTT.

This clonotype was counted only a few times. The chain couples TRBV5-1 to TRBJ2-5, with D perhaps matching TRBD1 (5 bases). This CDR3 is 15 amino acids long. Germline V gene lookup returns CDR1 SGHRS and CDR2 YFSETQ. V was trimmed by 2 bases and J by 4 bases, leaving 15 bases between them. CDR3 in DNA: TGCGCCAGCAGCTTCGATCGGCAGGGTGGAGAGACCCAGTACTTC. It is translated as CASSFDRQGGETQYF. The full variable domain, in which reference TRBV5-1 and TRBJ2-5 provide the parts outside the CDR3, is KAGVTQTPRYLIKTRGQQVTLSCSPISGHRSVSWYQQTPGQGLQFLFEYFSETQRNKGNFPGRFSGRQFSNSRSEMNVSTLELGDSALYLCASSFDRQGGETQYFGPGTRLLVL.

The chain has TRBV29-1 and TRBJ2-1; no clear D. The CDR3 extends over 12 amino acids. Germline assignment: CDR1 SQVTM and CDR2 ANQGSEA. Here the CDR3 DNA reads TGCAGACAAGTTGGAGTTCCTAAGGAGCAGTTCTTC. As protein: CRQVGVPKEQFF.

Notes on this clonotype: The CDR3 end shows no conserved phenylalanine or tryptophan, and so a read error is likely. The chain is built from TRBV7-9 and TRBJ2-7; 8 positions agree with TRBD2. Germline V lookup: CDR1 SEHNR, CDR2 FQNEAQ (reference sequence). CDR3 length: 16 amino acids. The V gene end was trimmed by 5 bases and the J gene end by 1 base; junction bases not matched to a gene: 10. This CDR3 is CASSPPGGAESYEQYL. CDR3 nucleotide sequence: TGTGCCAGCAGCCCACCGGGGGGGGCGGAATCCTACGAGCAGTACCTC.